These 25 T cell receptor beta chains originate from one sample sequenced in a study of cytomegalovirus exposure and HLA in healthy donors. The primer mix had 60 Vbeta and 13 Jbeta primers. Produced via immunoSEQ multiplex PCR; TCRdb's table is partial and in-frame only. Among about 140,000 clones listed, 80% to 85% were seen once. What was sequenced was PBMCs. The receptor source for this set is a woman in her 30s in good health and CMV-seronegative.

The chain recombines TRBV7-3 with TRBJ2-1, with 7 bases that match TRBD2. The V segment lost 1 base and the J segment 6 bases; nucleotides outside the gene matches: 15. Germline CDR1 reads SGHTA; CDR2 reads FQGTGA. The CDR3 covers 18 residues. CDR3 sequence (DNA): TGTGCCAGCAGCTTAATGGCGGGGGTCGGGGTTACAGGCAATGAGCAGTTCTTC. It encodes CASSLMAGVGVTGNEQFF.

The table lists this clone with a count of one. The J gene is TRBJ2-4, the V gene TRBV4-1, with D uncertain. This CDR3 region has 15 residues. V was clipped by 2 bases and J by 8 bases, with 16 bases between them. CDR1 MGHRA and CDR2 YSYEKL come from the germline V gene. The CDR3 is CASSQPLRIEDIQYF. The CDR3 coding sequence is TGCGCCAGCAGCCAACCCCTACGTATAGAGGACATTCAGTACTTC.

The rearrangement joins TRBV5-4 to TRBJ2-3, with 14 positions matching TRBD2. CDR1 and CDR2 (germline): SGHNT, YYREEE (reference sequence). Germline trimming cut 4 bases from V and 4 bases from J; bases unmatched to any gene: 8. The CDR3 has 17 amino acids. CDR3 bases: TGTGCCAGCAGCCCGGGACTAGCGGGAGTTTCCGCAGATACGCAGTATTTT. Amino acid sequence: CASSPGLAGVSADTQYF.

This chain links TRBV5-1 with TRBJ1-4, with no clear D. This CDR3 has 15 residues. V was trimmed by 4 bases and J by 4 bases, leaving 14 bases between them. Germline V gene data show CDR1 as SGHRS and CDR2 as YFSETQ. This CDR3 is CASSTVRSLNEKLFF. The CDR3 bases are TGCGCCAGCAGCACTGTCCGGAGCCTTAATGAAAAACTGTTTTTT.

This clone was recorded only once. The chain has TRBV7-9 and TRBJ2-7; 7 bases fit TRBD2. Per germline, CDR1 SEHNR and CDR2 FQNEAQ (reference sequence). V trimming: 4 bases; J trimming: 2 bases; junction bases outside the gene matches: 8. The CDR3 covers 15 residues. CDR3 sequence (DNA): TGTGCCAGCAGCTCCACTCTAGCGGTAGCCTACGAGCAGTACTTC. Its translation is CASSSTLAVAYEQYF.

The V call is TRBV5-1, the J call TRBJ2-1; TRBD2 matches at 11 bases. The V gene's germline CDR1 is SGHRS and CDR2 YFSETQ. This CDR3 has 18 amino acids. V was clipped by 0 bases and J by 1 base; unmatched bases: 6. The CDR3 coding sequence is TGCGCCAGCAGCTTGGCACCTAGCGGGAGGAGGTCCTACAATGAGCAGTTCTTC. Amino acid sequence: CASSLAPSGRRSYNEQFF.

The chain joins TRBV28 to TRBJ1-1; D unresolved. Trimming cost V 5 bases and J 0 bases, with 7 bases left between them. Germline CDR1 is MDHEN and CDR2 is SYDVKM. This CDR3 comprises 13 residues. The chain's CDR3 is CASSLVMNTEAFF. For the CDR3, the DNA is TGTGCCAGCAGTCTTGTTATGAACACTGAAGCTTTCTTT.

The chain links TRBV18 to TRBJ1-4, with 8 bases fitting TRBD1. Per the germline V gene, CDR1 is KGHSH and CDR2 is LQKENI. The ends lost 0 bases at V and 5 bases at J; junction bases unmatched: 2. The CDR3 is 15 amino acids. The CDR3 protein is CASSPPRQGNEKLFF. CDR3 bases: TGTGCCAGCTCACCACCGCGACAGGGGAATGAAAAACTGTTTTTT. Combining the CDR3 with reference TRBV18 and TRBJ1-4 gives the whole variable domain NAGVMQNPRHLVRRRGQEARLRCSPMKGHSHVYWYRQLPEEGLKFMVYLQKENIIDESGMPKERFSAEFPKEGPSILRIQQVVRGDSAAYFCASSPPRQGNEKLFFGSGTQLSVL.

The chain couples TRBV7-6 to TRBJ1-2; possible D gene TRBD1, 6 bases. The CDR3 consists of 13 residues. Trimming left V 3 bases short and J 3 bases short, with 8 bases between. Germline V gene lookup returns CDR1 SGHVS and CDR2 FNYEAQ. CDR3 region: CASSLYRDYGYTF. In nucleotides, the CDR3 is TGTGCCAGCAGCTTGTACAGGGACTATGGCTACACCTTC.

The rearrangement links TRBV7-2 to TRBJ2-3, with 8 bases matching TRBD2. This CDR3 contains 15 residues. In germline, CDR1 is SGHTA, CDR2 FQGNSA. J was trimmed by 1 base and V by 3 bases; bases with no gene match: 3. The CDR3, as DNA: TGTGCCAGCAGCTTTAACGGGAGGGGCACAGATACGCAGTATTTT. Its protein is CASSFNGRGTDTQYF.

There are a few counts of this clone. The rearrangement links TRBV5-1 to TRBJ2-7, with TRBD1 matching 10 bases. Germline loops: CDR1 SGHRS, CDR2 YFSETQ. The CDR3 is 15 residues long. V was clipped by 4 bases and J by 2 bases; unmatched bases: 6. For the CDR3, the DNA is TGCGCCAGCAGCATATCGGGACAGGGGACCTACGAGCAGTACTTC. It encodes CASSISGQGTYEQYF.

In DNA, the CDR3 is TGTGCCAGCAGTGACCCCAGCACTGAAGCTTTCTTT. This sequence encodes CASSDPSTEAFF. The chain is built from TRBV25-1 and TRBJ1-1; D unresolved. V was trimmed by 3 bases and J by 4 bases, leaving 6 bases between them. Germline V gene lookup returns CDR1 MGHDK and CDR2 SYGVNS. This CDR3 comprises 12 residues. Based on the CDR3 plus reference TRBV25-1 and TRBJ1-1, the full variable domain is EADIYQTPRYLVIGTGKKITLECSQTMGHDKMYWYQQDPGMELHLIHYSYGVNSTEKGDLSSESTVSRIRTEHFPLTLESARPSHTSQYLCASSDPSTEAFFGQGTRLTVV.

The rearrangement links TRBV13 to TRBJ1-1; D is unclear. Trimming removed 5 bases from V and 0 bases from J, with 10 bases in between. The germline CDR1 and CDR2 sequences are PRHDT and FYEKMQ (reference sequence). There are 14 residues in the CDR3. The CDR3 loop is CASSRYSLNTEAFF. For the CDR3, the DNA is TGTGCCAGCAGCCGATACAGTTTGAACACTGAAGCTTTCTTT.

Regarding this clone: A read error may account for a junction end that differs from germline. The chain joins TRBV7-9 to TRBJ2-1; D is possibly TRBD2 (5 bases). The CDR3 runs 12 residues. Germline V lookup: CDR1 SEHNR, CDR2 FQNEAQ (reference sequence). For the CDR3, the DNA is TGTGTCAGCAGCTTACTTGGAGGTGAGCAGTTCTTC. Encoded protein: CVSSLLGGEQFF.

This clone was observed a few times. The genes are TRBV30 and TRBJ1-1; D uncertain. The CDR3 length is 13 residues. Trimming removed 6 bases from V and 7 bases from J, with 18 bases in between. Germline loops: CDR1 GTSNPN, CDR2 SVGIG (reference sequence). Here the CDR3 DNA reads TGTGCCTGTGTGGAACAGCTATTATTTGAAGCTTTCTTT. It encodes CACVEQLLFEAFF. Looking up the rest from reference TRBV30 and TRBJ1-1 gives the full variable domain: SQTIHQWPATLVQPVGSPLSLECTVEGTSNPNLYWYRQAAGRGLQLLFYSVGIGQISSEVPQNLSASRPQDRQFILSSKKLLLSDSGFYLCACVEQLLFEAFFGQGTRLTVV.

The genes are TRBV6-1 and TRBJ2-2; TRBD2 agrees at 9 bases. Per the germline V gene, CDR1 is MNHNS and CDR2 is SASEGT. V dropped 10 bases and J dropped 4; count of bases not matched to a gene: 7. The CDR3 extends over 14 amino acids. CDR3 DNA: TGTGCCAACCATAGCGGGAGAAGCACCGGGGAGCTGTTTTTT. Translating it yields CANHSGRSTGELFF.

This clone was seen more than once but under ten times. This chain links TRBV7-9 with TRBJ1-1, with unresolved D. The CDR3 runs 13 residues. Looked up from germline, CDR1 is SEHNR and CDR2 is FQNEAQ (reference sequence). V dropped 2 bases and J dropped 7 bases, with 11 bases sitting between them. The CDR3 region is CASSLSPSGEAFF. The CDR3 coding sequence is TGTGCCAGCAGCTTATCCCCATCGGGTGAAGCTTTCTTT.

V usage is TRBV6-1 and J usage is TRBJ1-2; TRBD1 aligns across 7 bases. Germline V gene sequence: CDR1 MNHNS, CDR2 SASEGT. Trimming removed 0 bases from V and 7 bases from J; junction bases left unmatched: 5. The CDR3 contains 14 residues. The CDR3 spells CASSEARGLGGYTF. CDR3 bases: TGTGCCAGCAGTGAAGCGAGGGGGCTGGGTGGCTACACCTTC.

J is TRBJ1-1 and V is TRBV19, with 7 bases matching TRBD1. Germline CDR1 is LNHDA and CDR2 is SQIVND (reference sequence). CDR3 size: 15 residues. Trimming at V came to 7 bases and at J to 10 bases, leaving 18 bases not matched to a gene. For the CDR3, the DNA is TGTGCCAGTAATAAGGGGGCGCGGGTTTCTCCGGGAGCTTTCTTT. It encodes CASNKGARVSPGAFF.

This clone was recorded once. The chain links TRBV19 to TRBJ1-1; D is undetermined. The CDR3 is 13 amino acids. The V gene's germline CDR1 is LNHDA and CDR2 SQIVND (reference sequence). Deletions cut 7 bases from V and 3 bases from J, with 12 bases between. The CDR3: CASKTPIDTEAFF. As DNA, the CDR3 is TGTGCCAGTAAAACCCCGATAGACACTGAAGCTTTCTTT.

The chain links TRBV9 to TRBJ2-7; 12 nucleotides match TRBD1. Trimming removed 3 bases from V and 7 bases from J; junction bases left unmatched: 14. This CDR3 comprises 17 residues. Looked up from germline, CDR1 is SGDLS and CDR2 is YYNGEE. The CDR3 region is CASSAPTFRDRGREQYF. The CDR3 bases are TGTGCCAGCAGCGCCCCAACCTTCCGGGACAGGGGGCGGGAGCAGTACTTC.

This clone was seen only a few times. This chain joins TRBV18 and TRBJ1-2; 8 nucleotides align to TRBD1. CDR3 length: 17 residues. Losses at the gene ends were 4 bases for V and 1 base for J; bases not matched to a gene: 11. Germline V lookup: CDR1 KGHSH, CDR2 LQKENI. This chain's CDR3 is CASSLQAPGGLNYGYTF. In nucleotides, the CDR3 is TGTGCCAGCTCACTCCAGGCCCCAGGGGGCCTTAACTATGGCTACACCTTC.

Comments on this clone: The same CDR3 arises from other DNA sequences in this sample as well. The rearrangement joins TRBV5-6 to TRBJ1-6, with unresolved D. Germline CDR1 is SGHDT and CDR2 is YYEEEE. There are 15 residues in the CDR3. V dropped 0 bases and J dropped 4 bases, with 8 bases sitting between them. The CDR3 DNA follows: TGTGCCAGCAGCTTGGAGAGAAATTATAATTCACCCCTCCACTTT. It is translated as CASSLERNYNSPLHF. The whole variable domain, remainder taken from reference TRBV5-6 and TRBJ1-6, is DAGVTQSPTHLIKTRGQQVTLRCSPKSGHDTVSWYQQALGQGPQFIFQYYEEEERQRGNFPDRFSGHQFPNYSSELNVNALLLGDSALYLCASSLERNYNSPLHFGNGTRLTVT.

The chain recombines TRBV19 with TRBJ1-2; tentative D call: TRBD1 (5 bases). Trimming pared 7 bases from V and 4 bases from J, leaving 19 bases between. Germline values: CDR1 LNHDA, CDR2 SQIVND (reference sequence). This CDR3 region has 15 residues. The CDR3 DNA is TGTGCCAGTACCGATGGTGGGGGGGAAGCCTATGGCTACACCTTC. It specifies CASTDGGGEAYGYTF.

The chain combines TRBV19 with TRBJ1-1; D remains unclear. V shed 6 bases and J shed 0 bases, with 8 bases lying between them. Germline V gene sequence: CDR1 LNHDA, CDR2 SQIVND (reference sequence). The CDR3 sequence is 13 residues long. The CDR3 here is CASSTGMNTEAFF. The CDR3 nucleotides read TGTGCCAGTAGCACCGGGATGAACACTGAAGCTTTCTTT. Full variable domain (missing parts from reference TRBV19 and TRBJ1-1): DGGITQSPKYLFRKEGQNVTLSCEQNLNHDAMYWYRQDPGQGLRLIYYSQIVNDFQKGDIAEGYSVSREKKESFPLTVTSAQKNPTAFYLCASSTGMNTEAFFGQGTRLTVV.